The 24 T cell receptor beta chains presented below share a single source sample, sequenced in a study of shared clonotypes between healthy human individuals. Libraries were prepared by immunoSEQ multiplex PCR; TCRdb keeps only in-frame clonotypes and omits some of them. The repertoire holds around 1.9 million clones, with roughly 95% as singletons. The naive CD8 fraction comprised CD45RO-negative cells positively selected for CCR7 and excluded terminally differentiated effector memory CD45RA+ cells. Sequenced sample: naive CD8+ T cells from PBMCs. These receptors were taken from a man aged 18-30 years in good health. Some clones in this sample may be carry-over from other donors' samples.

The chain has TRBV19 and TRBJ2-7, with a possible D match to TRBD1 (5 bases). Germline-derived CDR1 and CDR2 are LNHDA and SQIVND (reference sequence). The V end lost 1 base, the J end lost 7 bases, and 11 bases lay between the germline ends. The CDR3 has 13 residues. In DNA form, the CDR3 reads TGTGCCAGTAGTATAGTCCGCGACAGAGAGCAGTACTTC. Protein sequence: CASSIVRDREQYF.

This clone has a single count. The chain is built from TRBV15 and TRBJ2-1, with D uncertain. The CDR3 is 13 residues long. Germline V gene sequence: CDR1 LNHNV, CDR2 YYDKDF (reference sequence). The ends were cut back, 1 base at V and 4 bases at J, with 5 bases in the middle. The CDR3 reads CATSRGQYNEQFF. The CDR3 nucleotides read TGTGCCACCAGCAGAGGGCAGTACAATGAGCAGTTCTTC.

The V call is TRBV28, the J call TRBJ2-7, with a possible D match to TRBD1 (6 bases). The CDR3 is made up of 14 amino acids. Germline CDR1 and CDR2: MDHEN and SYDVKM. With 9 bases removed from V and 2 bases from J, the gap between germline ends came to 17 bases. CDR3 loop: CASSYRDMTYEQYF. CDR3 bases: TGTGCCAGTTCATACAGGGACATGACCTACGAGCAGTACTTC.

The chain has TRBV15 and TRBJ1-5; D unresolved. V lost 3 bases, J lost 5 bases, and 8 bases lay in between. The CDR3 totals 13 residues. The germline gives CDR1 LNHNV, CDR2 YYDKDF (reference sequence). CDR3 bases: TGTGCCACCAGCAGTGACGTGGATCAGCCCCAGCATTTT. Translated, it gives CATSSDVDQPQHF.

The V call is TRBV6-5, the J call TRBJ1-2; 11 positions match TRBD1. Unmatched junction bases numbered 5, after V lost 2 bases and J lost 6 bases. Germline V gives CDR1 MNHEY, CDR2 SVGAGI. CDR3 size: 15 residues. CDR3 coding DNA: TGTGCCAGCAGTTACCAGGGACAGGGGGTACATGGCTACACCTTC. This codes for CASSYQGQGVHGYTF.

The J gene is TRBJ2-3, the V gene TRBV27, with D unclear. CDR1 and CDR2 from the germline V gene are MNHEY and SMNVEV (reference sequence). V gave up 4 bases and J gave up 6 bases, with 8 bases separating them. CDR3 length: 12 amino acids. CDR3 in DNA: TGTGCCAGCAGTTCCCTTTGGGATACGCAGTATTTT. This translates into CASSSLWDTQYF.

The V call is TRBV11-2, the J call TRBJ1-1; a weak D match, TRBD1 (5 bases). Germline V gene lookup returns CDR1 SGHAT and CDR2 FQNNGV. The V gene lost 4 bases and the J gene lost 2 bases, with 11 bases spanning the gap. The CDR3 extends over 14 amino acids. CDR3 in DNA: TGTGCCAGCAGCTGGCAGGGTCCCAACACTGAAGCTTTCTTT. Translating gives CASSWQGPNTEAFF.

The chain couples TRBV29-1 to TRBJ2-3; D is possibly TRBD2 (6 bases). Trimming removed 7 bases at V and 3 bases at J, with 20 bases between. This CDR3 spans 15 amino acids. Germline V gene sequence: CDR1 SQVTM, CDR2 ANQGSEA. CDR3 DNA: TGCAGCGGCTTAGCGGACTCCGTTAGGACAGATACGCAGTATTTT. As protein: CSGLADSVRTDTQYF.

A single count supports this clone. The chain uses TRBV9 and TRBJ1-4; D remains unclear. Between the trimmed V and J ends, which lost 0 bases and 0 bases, there was a span of 9 bases. The CDR3 consists of 16 residues. Per the germline V gene, CDR1 is SGDLS and CDR2 is YYNGEE. Written as DNA, the CDR3 is TGTGCCAGCAGCGTAGGGTTGGCCGCAACTAATGAAAAACTGTTTTTT. It codes for CASSVGLAATNEKLFF.

This chain links TRBV29-1 with TRBJ1-5; D is perhaps TRBD1 (5 bases). The germline V gene encodes CDR1 SQVTM and CDR2 ANQGSEA. Trimming took off 2 bases at V and 9 bases at J, with 14 bases between the two ends. This CDR3 comprises 13 residues. The CDR3 loop is CSVERGEGGPQHF. CDR3 in DNA: TGCAGCGTTGAAAGGGGAGAGGGTGGGCCCCAGCATTTT.

A few counts support this clone. The rearrangement uses TRBV7-9 and TRBJ1-1; D is ambiguous. The CDR3 loop spans 12 amino acids. From germline, CDR1 is SEHNR and CDR2 FQNEAQ (reference sequence). Trimming pared 5 bases from V and 6 bases from J, leaving 10 bases between. CDR3 in amino acids: CASSPVGSEAFF. The CDR3 bases are TGTGCCAGCAGCCCCGTCGGGTCTGAAGCTTTCTTT.

Turning to this clone: The same CDR3 is also encoded by other DNA sequences in this sample. The chain employs TRBV27 and TRBJ2-2; D is unresolved. Trimming took 1 base from V and 5 from J, leaving 2 bases between them. Germline CDR1 reads MNHEY; CDR2 reads SMNVEV (reference sequence). The CDR3 extends over 12 amino acids. CDR3 sequence reads: CASSLYTGELFF. Here the CDR3 DNA reads TGTGCCAGCAGTTTATATACCGGGGAGCTGTTTTTT.

V is TRBV7-9 and J is TRBJ1-4, with 7 bases that match TRBD1. Trimming cost V 5 bases and J 5 bases; bases outside gene matches: 5. The CDR3 runs 14 residues. The germline V gene encodes CDR1 SEHNR and CDR2 FQNEAQ (reference sequence). The CDR3 sequence is CASSPRDRNEKLFF. The CDR3 nucleotides read TGTGCCAGCAGCCCCCGGGACAGAAATGAAAAACTGTTTTTT.

This chain connects TRBV7-8 to TRBJ2-3, with D perhaps TRBD2 (5 bases). V was clipped by 1 base and J by 7 bases, with 24 bases between them. Germline CDR1 reads SGHVS; CDR2 reads FQNEAQ. The CDR3 runs to 18 residues. The DNA for the CDR3 is TGTGCCAGCAGCTTAGATCTCTGGTTTAGCGATGGGGAAAATACGCAGTATTTT. Encoded protein: CASSLDLWFSDGENTQYF.

The CDR3 DNA reads as TGCGCCAGCAGTGATTCATCCTGGGAACTTAGGGAGCAGTACTTC. This codes for CASSDSSWELREQYF. The rearrangement uses TRBV10-2 and TRBJ2-7, with no clear D. CDR1 WSHSY and CDR2 SAAADI come from the germline V gene. The CDR3 is 15 residues long. The germline V and J ends were trimmed by 3 bases and 7 bases, with 19 bases remaining between them.

CDR3 sequence (DNA): TGTGCCAGCAGTTTATCGCCTAGCGGATCCTACGAGCAGTACTTC. Protein: CASSLSPSGSYEQYF. V usage is TRBV27 and J usage is TRBJ2-7, with 7 bases matching TRBD2. CDR1 is MNHEY and CDR2 is SMNVEV in the germline V gene (reference sequence). V shed 0 bases and J 1 base; nucleotides not matched to a gene: 3. CDR3 length: 15 amino acids.

The chain carries TRBV27 and TRBJ2-2; D could derive from TRBD1 or TRBD2 (5 bases each). V lost 3 bases and J lost 2, with 7 bases in between. This CDR3 has 14 amino acids. Germline CDR1 reads MNHEY; CDR2 reads SMNVEV (reference sequence). CDR3 nucleotide sequence: TGTGCCAGCAGTTTGGGGGATAACACCGGGGAGCTGTTTTTT. Translating gives CASSLGDNTGELFF.

The CDR3 region has the DNA TGTGCCAGCTCACCACGGGCGGGAGAAGGCACAGATACGCAGTATTTT. Its protein is CASSPRAGEGTDTQYF. The gene calls are TRBV18 and TRBJ2-3; 7 positions match TRBD2. Germline V CDR1 and CDR2: KGHSH, LQKENI. The J segment lost 1 base and the V segment lost 1 base, leaving 5 bases of the junction unmatched. The CDR3 runs to 16 residues.

This sequence joins TRBV4-1 and TRBJ1-5; D may be TRBD1 (5 bases). CDR1 MGHRA and CDR2 YSYEKL come from the germline V gene. The CDR3 length is 17 residues. Trimming pared 4 bases from V and 4 bases from J, leaving 20 bases between. Here the CDR3 reads CASSLQPPTDRNQPQHF. The DNA for the CDR3 is TGCGCCAGCAGCCTACAACCGCCGACAGATCGTAATCAGCCCCAGCATTTT.

This rearrangement joins TRBV6-5 to TRBJ2-7; maybe TRBD2 (7 bases). The CDR3 totals 15 residues. In germline, CDR1 is MNHEY, CDR2 SVGAGI. The V and J ends lost 2 bases and 0 bases respectively, with 11 bases between them. The CDR3 here is CASSYRGAYSYEQYF. The CDR3 nucleotides read TGTGCCAGCAGTTACCGGGGGGCGTACTCCTACGAGCAGTACTTC.

CDR3 bases: TGTGCCAGCAGCCTCAATCAGGGGTCAGCTTTCTTT. This gives the protein CASSLNQGSAFF. The chain is built from TRBV7-9 and TRBJ1-1; TRBD1 is a possible D gene (6 bases). This CDR3 comprises 12 residues. V shed 5 bases and J shed 10 bases, with 14 bases lying between them. Germline-derived CDR1 and CDR2 are SEHNR and FQNEAQ (reference sequence).

The chain employs TRBV27 and TRBJ2-1; D is perhaps TRBD1 (5 bases). The germline gives CDR1 MNHEY, CDR2 SMNVEV (reference sequence). The ends were cut back, 5 bases at V and 7 bases at J, with 15 bases in the middle. The CDR3 runs to 14 residues. CDR3 nucleotide sequence: TGTGCCAGCAGTGTGGGGCGCCCGCCGAATGAGCAGTTCTTC. Translation gives CASSVGRPPNEQFF.

The V gene is TRBV6-6, the J gene TRBJ2-7, with D unclear. The V gene's germline CDR1 is MNHNY and CDR2 SVGAGI (reference sequence). CDR3 length: 14 residues. Trimming shortened V by 3 bases and J by 4 bases, and 13 bases separated the two germline ends. For the CDR3, the DNA is TGTGCCAGCAGTTATCTGGGTGAAGGATACGAGCAGTACTTC. Amino acids: CASSYLGEGYEQYF.

This chain uses TRBV28 with TRBJ1-5; no firm D call. Trimming left V 3 bases short and J 5 bases short, with 14 bases between. Germline loops: CDR1 MDHEN, CDR2 SYDVKM. The CDR3 totals 15 residues. CDR3 sequence: CASSFSLRRDQPQHF. DNA for the CDR3: TGTGCCAGCAGTTTCTCTTTAAGGAGAGATCAGCCCCAGCATTTT. Full variable domain (outside the CDR3, taken from reference TRBV28 and TRBJ1-5): DVKVTQSSRYLVKRTGEKVFLECVQDMDHENMFWYRQDPGLGLRLIYFSYDVKMKEKGDIPEGYSVSREKKERFSLILESASTNQTSMYLCASSFSLRRDQPQHFGDGTRLSIL.